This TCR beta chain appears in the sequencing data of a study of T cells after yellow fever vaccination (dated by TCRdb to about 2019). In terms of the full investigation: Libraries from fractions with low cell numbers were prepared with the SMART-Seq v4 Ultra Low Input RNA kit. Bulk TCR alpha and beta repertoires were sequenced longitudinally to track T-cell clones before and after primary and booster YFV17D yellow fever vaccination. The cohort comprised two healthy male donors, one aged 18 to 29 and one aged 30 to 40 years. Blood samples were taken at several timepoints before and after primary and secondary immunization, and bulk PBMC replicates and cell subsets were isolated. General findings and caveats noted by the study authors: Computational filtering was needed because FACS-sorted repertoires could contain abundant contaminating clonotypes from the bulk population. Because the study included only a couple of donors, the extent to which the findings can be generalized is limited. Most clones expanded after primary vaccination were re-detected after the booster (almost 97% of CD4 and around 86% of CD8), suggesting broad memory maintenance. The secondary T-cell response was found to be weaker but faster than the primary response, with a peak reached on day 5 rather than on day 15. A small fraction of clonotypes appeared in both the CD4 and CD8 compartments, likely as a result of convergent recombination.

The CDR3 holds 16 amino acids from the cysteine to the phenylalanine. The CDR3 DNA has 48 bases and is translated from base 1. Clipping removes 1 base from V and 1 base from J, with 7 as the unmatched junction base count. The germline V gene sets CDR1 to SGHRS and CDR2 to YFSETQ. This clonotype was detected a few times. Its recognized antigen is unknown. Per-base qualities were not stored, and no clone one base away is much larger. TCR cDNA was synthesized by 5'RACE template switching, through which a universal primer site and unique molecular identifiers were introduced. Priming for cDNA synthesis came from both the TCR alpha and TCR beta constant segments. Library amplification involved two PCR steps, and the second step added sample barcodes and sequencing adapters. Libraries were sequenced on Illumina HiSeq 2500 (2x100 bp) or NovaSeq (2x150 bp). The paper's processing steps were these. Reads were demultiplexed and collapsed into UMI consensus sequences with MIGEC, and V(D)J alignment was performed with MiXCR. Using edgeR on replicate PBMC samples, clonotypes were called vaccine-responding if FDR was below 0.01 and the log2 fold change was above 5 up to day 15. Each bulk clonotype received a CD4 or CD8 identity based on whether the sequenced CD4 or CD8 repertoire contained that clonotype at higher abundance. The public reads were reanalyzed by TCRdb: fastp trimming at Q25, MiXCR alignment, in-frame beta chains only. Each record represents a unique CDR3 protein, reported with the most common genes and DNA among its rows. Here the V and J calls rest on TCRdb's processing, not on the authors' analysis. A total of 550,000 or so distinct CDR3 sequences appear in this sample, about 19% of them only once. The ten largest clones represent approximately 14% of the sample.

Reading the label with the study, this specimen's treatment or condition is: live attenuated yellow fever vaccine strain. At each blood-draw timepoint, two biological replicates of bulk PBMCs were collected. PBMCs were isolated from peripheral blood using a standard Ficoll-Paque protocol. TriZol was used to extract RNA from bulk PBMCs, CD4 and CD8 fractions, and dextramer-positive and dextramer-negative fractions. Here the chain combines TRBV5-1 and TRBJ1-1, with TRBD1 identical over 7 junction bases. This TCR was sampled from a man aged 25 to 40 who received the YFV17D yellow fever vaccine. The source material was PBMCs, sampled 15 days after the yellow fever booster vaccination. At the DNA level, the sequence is TGCGCCAGCAGCTTGAGACAGGGACACCCGAACACTGAAGCTTTCTTT. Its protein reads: CASSLRQGHPNTEAFF.